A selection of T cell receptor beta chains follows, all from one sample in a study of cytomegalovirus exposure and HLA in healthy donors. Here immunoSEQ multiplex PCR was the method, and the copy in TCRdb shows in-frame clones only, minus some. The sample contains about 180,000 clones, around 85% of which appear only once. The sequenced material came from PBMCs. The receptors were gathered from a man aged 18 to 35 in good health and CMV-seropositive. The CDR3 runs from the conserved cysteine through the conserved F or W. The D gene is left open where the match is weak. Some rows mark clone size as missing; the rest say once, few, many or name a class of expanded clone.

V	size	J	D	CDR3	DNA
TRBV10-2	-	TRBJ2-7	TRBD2	CASSLAGGAYEQYF	TGCGCCAGCAGCCTAGCGGGAGGGGCCTACGAGCAGTACTTC
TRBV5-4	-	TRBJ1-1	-	CASSAGGGNTEAFF	TGTGCCAGCAGCGCCGGCGGGGGGAACACTGAAGCTTTCTTT
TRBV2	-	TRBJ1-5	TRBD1	CASKDRGSNQPQHF	TGTGCCAGCAAGGACAGGGGAAGCAATCAGCCCCAGCATTTT
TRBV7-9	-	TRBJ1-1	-	CASSVPEETEAFF	TGTGCCAGCAGCGTTCCGGAGGAAACTGAAGCTTTCTTT
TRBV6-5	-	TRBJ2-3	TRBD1	CASRRDRVDTQYF	TGTGCCAGCAGAAGGGACAGGGTCGATACGCAGTATTTT
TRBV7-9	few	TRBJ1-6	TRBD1	CASSSTGEANSPLHF	TGTGCCAGCAGCTCGACAGGGGAAGCCAATTCACCCCTCCACTTT
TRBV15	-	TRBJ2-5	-	CATSSRRGSGTQYF	TGTGCCACCAGCAGCCGGAGGGGTTCGGGGACCCAGTACTTC
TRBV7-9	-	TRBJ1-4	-	CASSSGVYSNEKLFF	TGTGCCAGCAGCTCCGGAGTCTATTCTAATGAAAAACTGTTTTTT
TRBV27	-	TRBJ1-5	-	CASRSGDNQPQHF	TGTGCCAGCAGGTCCGGGGATAATCAGCCCCAGCATTTT
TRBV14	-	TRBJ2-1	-	CASSLVQGAEQFF	TGTGCCAGCAGCCTTGTACAGGGCGCGGAGCAGTTCTTC
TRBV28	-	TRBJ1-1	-	CASSLWTATEAFF	TGTGCCAGCAGTTTATGGACAGCCACTGAAGCTTTCTTT
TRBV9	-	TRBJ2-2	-	CASSIPSQGNTGELFF	TGTGCCAGCAGCATTCCGTCACAGGGGAACACCGGGGAGCTGTTTTTT
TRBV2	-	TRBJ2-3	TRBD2	CASSERAGGRTDTQYF	TGTGCCAGCAGTGAAAGGGCGGGGGGCCGCACAGATACGCAGTATTTT
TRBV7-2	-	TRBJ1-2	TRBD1	CASSLDRGSHGYTF	TGTGCCAGCAGTTTGGACAGGGGGAGTCATGGCTACACCTTC
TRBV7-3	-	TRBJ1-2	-	CASSLGGGRGGGGYTF	TGTGCCAGCAGCTTAGGTGGTGGACGCGGAGGCGGGGGCTACACCTTC
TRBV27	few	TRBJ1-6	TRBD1	CASSPWDRPSPLHF	TGTGCCAGCAGTCCATGGGACAGGCCCTCACCCCTCCACTTT
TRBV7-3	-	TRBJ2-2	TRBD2	CASSMSSGANTGELFF	TGTGCCAGCAGCATGAGTAGCGGGGCGAACACCGGGGAGCTGTTTTTT
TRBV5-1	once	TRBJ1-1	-	CASSVGANTEAFF	TGCGCCAGCAGTGTAGGGGCGAACACTGAAGCTTTCTTT
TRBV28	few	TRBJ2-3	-	CASSYTSMGVYTQYF	TGTGCCAGCAGCTATACTAGCATGGGCGTATATACGCAGTATTTT
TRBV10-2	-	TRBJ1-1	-	CASQRERNTEAFF	TGCGCCAGTCAGAGGGAAAGGAACACTGAAGCTTTCTTT
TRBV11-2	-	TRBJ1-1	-	CASSFRGVEAFF	TGTGCCAGCAGCTTTCGGGGAGTTGAAGCTTTCTTT
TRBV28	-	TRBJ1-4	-	CASRRWAATNEKLFF	TGTGCCAGCAGAAGGTGGGCCGCAACTAATGAAAAACTGTTTTTT
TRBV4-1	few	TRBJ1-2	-	CASSQDGYRNYGYTF	TGCGCCAGCAGCCAAGATGGGTACAGGAACTATGGCTACACCTTC
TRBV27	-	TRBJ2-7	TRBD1	CASSGQGSREQYF	TGTGCCAGCTCGGGACAGGGGTCCCGCGAGCAGTACTTC
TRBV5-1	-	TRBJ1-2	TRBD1	CASSSLPGQGGYGYTF	TGCGCCAGCAGCTCTCTCCCGGGACAGGGAGGGTATGGCTACACCTTC
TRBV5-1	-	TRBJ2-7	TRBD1	CASSLQGASDEQYF	TGCGCCAGCAGCTTGCAGGGGGCCTCGGACGAGCAGTACTTC
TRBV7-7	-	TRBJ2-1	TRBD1	CASSPLGQDESFFNEQFF	TGTGCCAGCAGCCCTCTGGGACAGGACGAATCCTTTTTTAATGAGCAGTTCTTC
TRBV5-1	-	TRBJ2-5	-	CASSLTGEETQYF	TGCGCCAGCAGCCTCACCGGGGAAGAGACCCAGTACTTC